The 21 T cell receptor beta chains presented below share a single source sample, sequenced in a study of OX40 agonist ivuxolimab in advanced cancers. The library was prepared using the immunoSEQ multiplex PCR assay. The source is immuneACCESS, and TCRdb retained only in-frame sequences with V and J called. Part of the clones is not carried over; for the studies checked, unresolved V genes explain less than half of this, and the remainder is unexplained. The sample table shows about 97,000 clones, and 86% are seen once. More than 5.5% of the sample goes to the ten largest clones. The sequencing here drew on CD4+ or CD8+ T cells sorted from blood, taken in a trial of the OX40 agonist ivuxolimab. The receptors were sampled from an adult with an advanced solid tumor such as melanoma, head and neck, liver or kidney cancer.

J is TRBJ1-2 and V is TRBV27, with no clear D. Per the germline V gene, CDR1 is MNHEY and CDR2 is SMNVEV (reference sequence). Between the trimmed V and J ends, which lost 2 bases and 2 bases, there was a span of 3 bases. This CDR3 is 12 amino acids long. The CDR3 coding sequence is TGTGCCAGCAGTTTACACAACTATGGCTACACCTTC. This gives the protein CASSLHNYGYTF.

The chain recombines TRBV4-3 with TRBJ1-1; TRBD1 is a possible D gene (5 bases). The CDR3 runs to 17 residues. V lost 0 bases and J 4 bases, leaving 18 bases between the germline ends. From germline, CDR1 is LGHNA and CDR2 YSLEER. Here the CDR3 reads CASSQDYGAALSTEAFF. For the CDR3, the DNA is TGCGCCAGCAGCCAAGATTATGGGGCGGCTTTGAGCACTGAAGCTTTCTTT.

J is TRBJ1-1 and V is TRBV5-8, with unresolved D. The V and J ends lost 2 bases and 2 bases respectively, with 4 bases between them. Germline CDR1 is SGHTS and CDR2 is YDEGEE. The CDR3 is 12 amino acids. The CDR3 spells CASSLRNTEAFF. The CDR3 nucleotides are TGTGCCAGCAGCTTACGAAACACTGAAGCTTTCTTT.

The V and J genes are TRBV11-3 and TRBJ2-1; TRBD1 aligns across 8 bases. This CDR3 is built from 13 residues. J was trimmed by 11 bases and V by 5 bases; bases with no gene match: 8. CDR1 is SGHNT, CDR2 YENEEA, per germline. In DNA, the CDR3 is TGTGCCAGCAGCCAGGGGGCTCCTCCCCAGCAGTTCTTC. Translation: CASSQGAPPQQFF.

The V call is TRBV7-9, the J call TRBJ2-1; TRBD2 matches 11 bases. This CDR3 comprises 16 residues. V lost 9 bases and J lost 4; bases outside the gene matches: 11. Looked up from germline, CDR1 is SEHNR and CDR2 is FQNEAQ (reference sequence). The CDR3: CASSGRADHRYNEQFF. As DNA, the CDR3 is TGTGCCAGTAGCGGGAGGGCCGATCATCGGTACAATGAGCAGTTCTTC.

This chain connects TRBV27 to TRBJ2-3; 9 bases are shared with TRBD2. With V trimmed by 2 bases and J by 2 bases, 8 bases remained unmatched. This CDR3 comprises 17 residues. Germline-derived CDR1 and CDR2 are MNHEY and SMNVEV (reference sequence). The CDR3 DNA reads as TGTGCCAGCAGTTTAATGGGGAGCGGGAGGCCCACAGATACGCAGTATTTT. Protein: CASSLMGSGRPTDTQYF.

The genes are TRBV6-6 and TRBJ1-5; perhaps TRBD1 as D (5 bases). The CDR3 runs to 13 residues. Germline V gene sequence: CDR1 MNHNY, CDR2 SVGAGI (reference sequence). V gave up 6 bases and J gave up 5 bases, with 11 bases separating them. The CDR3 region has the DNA TGTGCCAGCAGGCGAGGGGCCGATCAGCCCCAGCATTTT. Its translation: CASRRGADQPQHF.

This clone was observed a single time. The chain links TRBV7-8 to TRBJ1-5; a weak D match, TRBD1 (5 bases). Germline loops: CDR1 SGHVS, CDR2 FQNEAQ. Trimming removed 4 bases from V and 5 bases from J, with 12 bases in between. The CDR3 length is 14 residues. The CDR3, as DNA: TGTGCCAGCAGCTCAGGGACCCTCCATCAGCCCCAGCATTTT. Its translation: CASSSGTLHQPQHF.

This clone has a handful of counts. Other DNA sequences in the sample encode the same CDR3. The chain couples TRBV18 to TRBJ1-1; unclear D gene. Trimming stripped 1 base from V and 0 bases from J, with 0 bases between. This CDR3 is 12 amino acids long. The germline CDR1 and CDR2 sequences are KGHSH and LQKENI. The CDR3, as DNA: TGTGCCAGCTCACCACTGAACACTGAAGCTTTCTTT. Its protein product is CASSPLNTEAFF. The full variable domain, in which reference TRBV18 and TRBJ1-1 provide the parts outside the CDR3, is NAGVMQNPRHLVRRRGQEARLRCSPMKGHSHVYWYRQLPEEGLKFMVYLQKENIIDESGMPKERFSAEFPKEGPSILRIQQVVRGDSAAYFCASSPLNTEAFFGQGTRLTVV.

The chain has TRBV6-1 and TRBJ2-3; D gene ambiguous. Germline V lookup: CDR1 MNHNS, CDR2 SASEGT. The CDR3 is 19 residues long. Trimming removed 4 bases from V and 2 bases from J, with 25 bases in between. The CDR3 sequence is CASSAPPGSSSLFTDTQYF. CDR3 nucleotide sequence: TGTGCCAGCAGTGCCCCGCCAGGATCCAGTAGCCTTTTCACAGATACGCAGTATTTT.

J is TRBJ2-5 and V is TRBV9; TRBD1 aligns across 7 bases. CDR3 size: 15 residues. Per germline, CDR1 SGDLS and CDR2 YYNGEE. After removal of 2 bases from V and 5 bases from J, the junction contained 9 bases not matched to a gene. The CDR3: CASSVGVSQGETQYF. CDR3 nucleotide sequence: TGTGCCAGCAGCGTGGGGGTTTCACAGGGGGAGACCCAGTACTTC.

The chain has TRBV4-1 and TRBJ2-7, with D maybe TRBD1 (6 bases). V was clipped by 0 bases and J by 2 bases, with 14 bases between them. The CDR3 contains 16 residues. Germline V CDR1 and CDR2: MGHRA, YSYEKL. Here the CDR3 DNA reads TGCGCCAGCAGCCAAGAACCGGGACAAGGGCCCTACGAGCAGTACTTC. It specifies CASSQEPGQGPYEQYF.

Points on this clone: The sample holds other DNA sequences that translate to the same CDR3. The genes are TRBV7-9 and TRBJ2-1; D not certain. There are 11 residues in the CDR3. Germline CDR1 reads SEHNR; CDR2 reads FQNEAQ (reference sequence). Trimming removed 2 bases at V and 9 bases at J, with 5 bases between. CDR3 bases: TGTGCCAGCAGCTTATTGGGTGAGCAGTTCTTC. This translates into CASSLLGEQFF.

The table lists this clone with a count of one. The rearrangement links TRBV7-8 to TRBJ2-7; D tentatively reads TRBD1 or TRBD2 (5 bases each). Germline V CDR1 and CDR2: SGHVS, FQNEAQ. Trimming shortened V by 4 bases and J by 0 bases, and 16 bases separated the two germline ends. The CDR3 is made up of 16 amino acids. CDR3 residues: CASSSLEWDLSYEQYF. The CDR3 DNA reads TGTGCCAGCAGCTCTCTCGAGTGGGACCTCTCCTACGAGCAGTACTTC.

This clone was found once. CDR3 region: CASSRGEAHEQYF. CDR3 bases: TGCGCCAGCAGCCGGGGAGAAGCGCACGAGCAGTACTTC. The rearrangement uses TRBV4-1 and TRBJ2-5; D perhaps matches TRBD2 (5 bases). Gene TRBJ2-7 matches the end of the DNA better, so the J call may be wrong. Germline CDR1 and CDR2: MGHRA and YSYEKL. CDR3 length equals 13 residues.

This CDR3 is CASRHGEMNTEAFF. DNA of the CDR3: TGTGCCAGCAGACACGGGGAAATGAACACTGAAGCTTTCTTT. This rearrangement joins TRBV25-1 to TRBJ1-1; D is undetermined. With 6 bases removed from V and 0 bases from J, the gap between germline ends came to 11 bases. This CDR3 comprises 14 residues. Germline CDR1 and CDR2: MGHDK and SYGVNS. Full variable domain (rest looked up from reference TRBV25-1 and TRBJ1-1): EADIYQTPRYLVIGTGKKITLECSQTMGHDKMYWYQQDPGMELHLIHYSYGVNSTEKGDLSSESTVSRIRTEHFPLTLESARPSHTSQYLCASRHGEMNTEAFFGQGTRLTVV.

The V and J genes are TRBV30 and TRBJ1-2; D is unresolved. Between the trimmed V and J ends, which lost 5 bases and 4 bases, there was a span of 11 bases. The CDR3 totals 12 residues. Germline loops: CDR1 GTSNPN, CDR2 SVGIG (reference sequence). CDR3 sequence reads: CAWPRGSYGYTF. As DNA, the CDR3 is TGTGCCTGGCCAAGAGGGTCCTATGGCTACACCTTC.

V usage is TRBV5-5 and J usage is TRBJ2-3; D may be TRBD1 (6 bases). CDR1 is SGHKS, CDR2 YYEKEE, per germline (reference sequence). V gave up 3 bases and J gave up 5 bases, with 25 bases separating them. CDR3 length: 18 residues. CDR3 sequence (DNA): TGTGCCAGCAGCTGGCAGGGGTACGGGGCCTCATCTTTAGATACGCAGTATTTT. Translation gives CASSWQGYGASSLDTQYF. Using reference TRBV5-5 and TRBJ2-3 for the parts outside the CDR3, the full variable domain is DAGVTQSPTHLIKTRGQQVTLRCSPISGHKSVSWYQQVLGQGPQFIFQYYEKEERGRGNFPDRFSARQFPNYSSELNVNALLLGDSALYLCASSWQGYGASSLDTQYFGPGTRLTVL.

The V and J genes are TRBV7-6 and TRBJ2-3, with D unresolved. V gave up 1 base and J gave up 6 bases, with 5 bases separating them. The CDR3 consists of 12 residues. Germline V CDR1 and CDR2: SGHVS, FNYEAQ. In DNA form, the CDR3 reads TGTGCCAGCAGCTTAGGGCGGGATACGCAGTATTTT. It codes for CASSLGRDTQYF.

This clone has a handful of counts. The CDR3 coding sequence is TGTGCCAGCAGCCCCTGGACAGGGGGATATGGCTACACCTTC. Protein: CASSPWTGGYGYTF. The chain recombines TRBV6-5 with TRBJ1-2; 10 bases match TRBD1. Germline V gene data show CDR1 as MNHEY and CDR2 as SVGAGI. V dropped 6 bases and J dropped 5; count of bases not matched to a gene: 6. The CDR3 runs 14 residues.

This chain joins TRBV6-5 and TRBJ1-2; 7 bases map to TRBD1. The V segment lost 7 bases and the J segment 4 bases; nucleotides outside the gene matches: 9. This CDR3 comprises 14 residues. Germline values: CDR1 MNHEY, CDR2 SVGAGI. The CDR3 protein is CASKGQGDPYGYTF. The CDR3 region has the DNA TGTGCCAGCAAGGGGCAGGGGGATCCCTATGGCTACACCTTC.